The 18 T cell receptor beta chains below come from one sample, sequenced in a study of CD8+CD57+ T cells in acquired aplastic anemia. Patients included in sequencing had previously demonstrated CD8+CD57+ cell expansion by flow cytometry. Profiles of TCR beta VDJ and CDR3 were generated from a genomic DNA template. TCRdb re-derived calls from the reads in MiXCR, one entry per CDR3 protein. The sample carries around 250,000 distinct CDR3 sequences, around 82% recorded once. Sequencing was performed on sorted CD4+, CD8+, or CD8+CD57+ T cells (not recorded which) from PBMCs. Receptors originate from a human donor with aplastic anemia.

This chain uses TRBV2 with TRBJ1-6; D unresolved. V was shortened by 6 bases and J by 0 bases, with 9 bases between the two germline ends. CDR1 and CDR2 (germline): SNHLY, FYNNEI. The CDR3 is 15 amino acids. This CDR3 reads CASSESSSYNSPLHF. The CDR3 nucleotides are TGTGCCAGCAGCGAATCTAGCTCCTATAATTCACCCCTCCACTTT.

The J gene is TRBJ2-7, the V gene TRBV2; D is possibly TRBD2 (5 bases). TRBJ2-1 explains the end of the DNA better; the J call may be wrong. CDR3 size: 13 residues. Germline CDR1 and CDR2: SNHLY and FYNNEI. The CDR3 DNA sequence: TGTGCCAGCAGTGAGGGGAGCACCCATGAGCAGTTCTTC. Translation: CASSEGSTHEQFF.

This clonotype was found once. A junction end diverges from the germline sequence, so it may reflect a read error. The chain links TRBV12-3 or TRBV12-4 to TRBJ2-6; possibly TRBD2 for D (6 bases). This CDR3 has 16 residues. The chain's CDR3 is CASSEAGSYGANVPTF. CDR3 nucleotide sequence: TGTGCCAGCAGTGAAGCGGGTAGCTACGGGGCCAACGTCCCGACTTTC.

Concerning this clonotype: Here the CDR3 omits its conserved ending phenylalanine or tryptophan, so a read error is the likely source. The limits of the CDR3 on the DNA are not certain, so only TCRdb's listed CDR3 is given. The chain uses TRBV2 and TRBJ1-2; the table's D call, TRBD1, has no DNA check behind it. CDR1 and CDR2 (germline): SNHLY, FYNNEI. Both ends counted, the CDR3 spans 16 residues. CDR3 amino acids: CASSDADSNQPQHYSD.

The chain has TRBV5-6 and TRBJ1-4; D is undetermined. Trimming removed 2 bases from V and 7 bases from J, with 6 bases in between. Germline V gene sequence: CDR1 SGHDT, CDR2 YYEEEE. The CDR3 has 12 amino acids. The DNA for the CDR3 is TGTGCCAGCAGCTTAGAGAGTGAAAAACTGTTTTTT. It yields the protein CASSLESEKLFF.

V and J are TRBV11-2 and TRBJ2-3; 8 bases are shared with TRBD2. Germline V lookup: CDR1 SGHAT, CDR2 FQNNGV. CDR3 length equals 18 residues. The junction had 14 bases not matched to a gene; V was cut back by 1 base and J by 5 bases. CDR3: CASSLVGGRTVGQDTQYF. The CDR3 nucleotides read TGTGCCAGCAGCTTAGTAGGCGGGAGGACAGTGGGGCAAGATACGCAGTATTTT.

Notes on this clonotype: This CDR3 is missing its conserved last phenylalanine or tryptophan, likely due to a read error. The limits of the CDR3 on the DNA are not certain, so only TCRdb's listed CDR3 is given. This sequence joins TRBV7-6 and TRBJ2-5; TRBD1, the table's D call, lacks a check against the DNA. The CDR3 has 12 amino acids, counting both end residues. The germline V gene has CDR1 SGHVS and CDR2 FNYEAQ. The CDR3 spells CASSSARVPSPL.

This rearrangement joins TRBV7-8 to TRBJ2-1, with D perhaps given as TRBD1 or TRBD2 (5 bases each). V lost 5 bases and J 16 bases, leaving 27 bases between the germline ends. The length of the CDR3 is 15 residues. Germline CDR1 is SGHVS and CDR2 is FQNEAQ. Here the CDR3 reads CASSQVTGPYEQYFF. The CDR3 DNA reads TGTGCCAGCAGCCAAGTGACGGGACCCTACGAGCAGTACTTCTTC.

As regards this clonotype: The junction shows a germline mismatch at one end, possibly a read error. The chain carries TRBV7-9 and TRBJ2-3, with D possibly being TRBD1 or TRBD2 (6 bases each). The CDR3 spans 13 residues. The V gene's germline CDR1 is SEHNR and CDR2 FQNEAQ (reference sequence). The DNA of the CDR3 is TGTGCCAGCGGCGTGGGGGGCACCGCCGACCATTACTTT. This codes for CASGVGGTADHYF.

The chain couples TRBV5-6 to TRBJ2-4, with D possibly TRBD2 on 6 matching bases. V lost 2 bases, J lost 16 bases, and 22 bases lay in between. In germline, CDR1 is SGHDT, CDR2 YYEEEE. The CDR3 runs 14 residues. The CDR3 reads CASSLAEGRYKSYF. CDR3 DNA sequence: TGTGCCAGCAGCTTAGCGGAGGGTCGCTATAAGTCATACTTC.

The chain is built from TRBV6-5 and TRBJ2-1; 8 bases line up with TRBD2. The germline CDR1 and CDR2 sequences are MNHEY and SVGAGI. This CDR3 comprises 16 residues. Trimming took 0 bases from V and 5 from J; bases not matched to a gene: 6. CDR3 bases: TGTGCCAGCAGTTACTCCCGCGGGGGGTTTCACAATGAGCAGTTCTTC. Translating it yields CASSYSRGGFHNEQFF.

To note about this clonotype: In this CDR3 the conserved last residue, phenylalanine or tryptophan, is missing, so a read error is likely. Because the CDR3's place on the DNA is in doubt, the DNA is left out and the CDR3 is given as listed by TCRdb. The rearrangement links TRBV2 to TRBJ1-1; no check of the table's D call, TRBD1, against the DNA was made. With termini counted, the CDR3 has 16 amino acids. CDR1 is SNHLY, CDR2 FYNNEI, per germline. The CDR3 loop is CASGDGGAVLHNVGFV.

J is TRBJ2-1 and V is TRBV7-2; TRBD2 is a possible D gene (7 bases). From germline, CDR1 is SGHTA and CDR2 FQGNSA. The CDR3 runs to 15 residues. V was cut by 5 bases and J by 12 bases, with 23 bases left in between. CDR3 nucleotide sequence: TGTGCCAGCAGCCCCGGGGGGCCTGGATACATACGGCAGTTCTTC. It translates to CASSPGGPGYIRQFF. Using reference TRBV7-2 and TRBJ2-1 for the parts outside the CDR3, the full variable domain is GAGVSQSPSNKVTEKGKDVELRCDPISGHTALYWYRQSLGQGLEFLIYFQGNSAPDKSGLPSDRFSAERTGGSVSTLTIQRTQQEDSAVYLCASSPGGPGYIRQFFGPGTRLTVL.

Comments on this clonotype: A junction boundary mismatches the germline segment, possibly from a read error. The chain has TRBV7-9 and TRBJ2-3; D perhaps matches TRBD1 (5 bases). The germline V gene has CDR1 SEHNR and CDR2 FQNEAQ (reference sequence). CDR3 length equals 14 residues. CDR3 DNA sequence: TGTGCCAGCAGCTTAGCGGGGCGGCCCGAAGCGTTCTTTTTT. Its protein is CASSLAGRPEAFFF.

This rearrangement joins TRBV11-3 to TRBJ1-5; tentatively, D is TRBD1 (6 bases). This CDR3 has 24 residues. The germline V and J ends were trimmed by 5 bases and 0 bases, with 38 bases remaining between them. CDR1 and CDR2 (germline): SGHNT, YENEEA. The CDR3 is CASSIYLTSVVLGGRGDSNQPQHF. DNA of the CDR3: TGTGCCAGCAGCATATATCTCACCAGCGTTGTATTGGGTGGCAGGGGAGATAGCAATCAGCCCCAGCATTTT.

The rearrangement joins TRBV7-7 to TRBJ2-7; D gene ambiguous. Germline CDR1 is SSHAT and CDR2 is FNYEAQ (reference sequence). The germline V and J ends were trimmed by 3 bases and 5 bases, with 20 bases remaining between them. The CDR3 is 16 amino acids. The CDR3 DNA reads as TGTGCCAGCAGCTTGCCCCGCGTAACCCCCCAGGACGAGCAGTACTTC. It encodes CASSLPRVTPQDEQYF.

Details on this clonotype: Compared with germline, one end of the junction differs, possibly owing to a read error. The chain joins TRBV19 to TRBJ2-3; TRBD1 aligns across 7 bases. Germline V gives CDR1 LNHDA, CDR2 SQIVND (reference sequence). This CDR3 has 12 amino acids. The chain's CDR3 is CASSTGTDTQFF. Here the CDR3 DNA reads TGTGCCAGCAGTACAGGGACAGATACGCAGTTTTTT.

As concerns this clonotype: A much larger clone differs from this one at a single base, so this may be a read error. V and J are TRBV7-3 and TRBJ2-3; a weak D match, TRBD2 (5 bases). CDR1 and CDR2 (germline): SGHTA, FQGTGA. V shed 8 bases and J shed 15 bases, with 27 bases lying between them. This CDR3 region has 14 residues. CDR3 nucleotide sequence: TGTGCCAGCTCAAGAGCGGCCAACGCCGTTGAACACTATTTT. This codes for CASSRAANAVEHYF.